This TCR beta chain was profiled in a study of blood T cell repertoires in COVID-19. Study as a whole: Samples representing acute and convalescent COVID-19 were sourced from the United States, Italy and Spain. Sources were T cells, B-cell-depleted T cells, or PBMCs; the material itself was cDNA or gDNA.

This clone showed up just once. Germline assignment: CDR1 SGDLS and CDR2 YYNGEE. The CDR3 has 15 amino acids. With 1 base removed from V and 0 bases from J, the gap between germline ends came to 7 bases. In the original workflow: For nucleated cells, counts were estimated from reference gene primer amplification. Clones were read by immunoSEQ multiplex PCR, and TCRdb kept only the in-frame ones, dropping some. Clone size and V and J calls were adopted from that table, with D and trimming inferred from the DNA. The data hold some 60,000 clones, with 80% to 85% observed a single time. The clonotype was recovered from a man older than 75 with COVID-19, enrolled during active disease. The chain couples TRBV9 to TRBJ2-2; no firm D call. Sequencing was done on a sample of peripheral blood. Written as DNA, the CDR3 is TGTGCCAGCAGCGTAACCGAGGCGAACACCGGGGAGCTGTTTTTT. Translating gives CASSVTEANTGELFF. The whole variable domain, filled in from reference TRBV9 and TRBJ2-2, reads DSGVTQTPKHLITATGQRVTLRCSPRSGDLSVYWYQQSLDQGLQFLIQYYNGEERAKGNILERFSAQQFPDLHSELNLSSLELGDSALYFCASSVTEANTGELFFGEGSRLTVL.